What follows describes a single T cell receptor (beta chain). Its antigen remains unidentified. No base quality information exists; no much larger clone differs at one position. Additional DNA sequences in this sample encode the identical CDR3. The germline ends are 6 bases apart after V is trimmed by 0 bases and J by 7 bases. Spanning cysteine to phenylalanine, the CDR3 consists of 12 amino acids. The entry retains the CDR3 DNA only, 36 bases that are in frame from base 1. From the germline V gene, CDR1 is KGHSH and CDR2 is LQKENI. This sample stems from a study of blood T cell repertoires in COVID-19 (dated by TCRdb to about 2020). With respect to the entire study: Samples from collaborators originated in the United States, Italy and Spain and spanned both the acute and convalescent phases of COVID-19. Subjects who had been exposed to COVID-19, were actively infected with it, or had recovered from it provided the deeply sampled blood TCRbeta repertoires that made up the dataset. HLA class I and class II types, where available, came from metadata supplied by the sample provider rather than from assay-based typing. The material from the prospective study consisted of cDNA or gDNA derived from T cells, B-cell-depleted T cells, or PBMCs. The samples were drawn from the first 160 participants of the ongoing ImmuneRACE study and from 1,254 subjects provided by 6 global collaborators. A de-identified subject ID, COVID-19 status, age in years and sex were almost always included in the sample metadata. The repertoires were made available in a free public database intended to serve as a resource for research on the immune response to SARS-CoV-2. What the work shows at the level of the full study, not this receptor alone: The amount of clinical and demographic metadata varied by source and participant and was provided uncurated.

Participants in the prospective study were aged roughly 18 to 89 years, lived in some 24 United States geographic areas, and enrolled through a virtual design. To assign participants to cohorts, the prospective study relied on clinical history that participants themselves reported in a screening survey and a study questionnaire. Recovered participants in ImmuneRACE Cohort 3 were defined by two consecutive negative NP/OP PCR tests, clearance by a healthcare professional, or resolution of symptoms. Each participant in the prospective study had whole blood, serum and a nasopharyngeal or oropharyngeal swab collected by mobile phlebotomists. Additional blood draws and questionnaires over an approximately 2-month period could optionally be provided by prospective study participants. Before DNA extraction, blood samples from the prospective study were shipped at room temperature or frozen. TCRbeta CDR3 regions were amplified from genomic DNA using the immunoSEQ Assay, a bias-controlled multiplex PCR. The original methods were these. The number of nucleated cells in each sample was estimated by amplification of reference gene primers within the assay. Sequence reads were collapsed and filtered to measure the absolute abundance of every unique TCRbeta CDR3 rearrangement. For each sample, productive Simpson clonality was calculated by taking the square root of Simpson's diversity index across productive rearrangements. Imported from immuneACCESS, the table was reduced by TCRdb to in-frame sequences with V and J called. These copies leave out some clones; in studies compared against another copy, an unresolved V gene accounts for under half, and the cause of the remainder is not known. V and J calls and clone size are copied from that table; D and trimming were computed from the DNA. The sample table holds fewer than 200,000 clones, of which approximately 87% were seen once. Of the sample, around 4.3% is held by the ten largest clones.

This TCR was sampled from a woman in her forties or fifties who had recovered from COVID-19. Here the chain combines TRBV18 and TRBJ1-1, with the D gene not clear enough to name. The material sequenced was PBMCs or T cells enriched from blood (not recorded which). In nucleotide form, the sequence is TGTGCCAGCTCACCACCCCGGGGTGAAGCTTTCTTT. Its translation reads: CASSPPRGEAFF.